The present T cell receptor beta chain was sequenced within a study of blood T cell repertoires in COVID-19. Study at large: COVID-19 samples, acute and convalescent, were from the United States, Italy and Spain.

The CDR3 has 13 amino acids. The V gene's germline CDR1 is LNHDA and CDR2 SQIVND (reference sequence). V shed 4 bases, J shed 5 bases, and the junction held 2 bases outside the gene matches. Assay: immunoSEQ multiplex PCR; the TCRdb copy retains only in-frame clones and omits some. The table lists more than 150,000 clones, around 79% of them singletons. The rearrangement uses TRBV19 and TRBJ2-1, with TRBD2 matching over 7 bases. Sequencing was carried out using peripheral blood. The receptor was derived from a woman in her 70s with acute or convalescent COVID-19. CDR3 protein: CASSRLADNEQFF. CDR3 bases: TGTGCCAGTAGTAGGCTAGCGGACAATGAGCAGTTCTTC.